The 31 T cell receptor beta chains given below trace back to one sample, sequenced in a study of T-cell memory formation after mild COVID-19. TCRdb re-called the 5' RACE reads through MiXCR, storing one row per CDR3 protein. The repertoire holds hundreds of thousands of distinct CDR3 sequences, with about 20% as singletons. What was sequenced was PBMCs or a T cell subset sorted from them (not recorded which). The receptor source for this set is an adult woman who had mild COVID-19 (a few samples of this study predate the infection). Cell type and time point are not known.

In its sample, this clonotype was seen a few times. This chain uses TRBV3-1 with TRBJ1-1; 9 nucleotides align to TRBD1. The ends lost 4 bases at V and 0 bases at J; junction bases unmatched: 6. The CDR3 spans 16 residues. CDR1 is LGHDT, CDR2 YNNKEL, per germline (reference sequence). The CDR3 spells CASSPRTGVMNTEAFF. DNA for the CDR3: TGTGCCAGCAGCCCCCGGACAGGGGTCATGAACACTGAAGCTTTCTTT.

V usage is TRBV20-1 and J usage is TRBJ1-1; 7 nucleotides agree with TRBD1. This CDR3 is 16 amino acids long. The V segment lost 5 bases and the J segment 1 base; nucleotides outside the gene matches: 13. The germline V gene encodes CDR1 DFQATT and CDR2 SNEGSKA (reference sequence). This chain's CDR3 is CSALKQGRGKNTEAFF. CDR3 bases: TGCAGTGCTCTGAAACAGGGGCGGGGGAAGAACACTGAAGCTTTCTTT.

This clonotype was observed a single time. The chain joins TRBV20-1 to TRBJ2-7; 11 positions match TRBD2. CDR1 and CDR2 from the germline V gene are DFQATT and SNEGSKA (reference sequence). V shed 6 bases and J 0 bases; nucleotides not matched to a gene: 16. The CDR3 is made up of 18 amino acids. This CDR3 reads CSARSSGGSGRVSYEQYF. CDR3 bases: TGCAGTGCACGATCGTCTGGGGGTAGCGGGAGGGTCTCCTACGAGCAGTACTTC.

The gene calls are TRBV9 and TRBJ2-1; D may match TRBD1 or TRBD2 (6 bases each). This CDR3 is built from 13 residues. In germline, CDR1 is SGDLS, CDR2 YYNGEE. The V end was cut by 0 bases, the J end by 9 bases, with 10 bases between. CDR3 loop: CASSVAGAGEQFF. CDR3 in DNA: TGTGCCAGCAGCGTAGCGGGGGCTGGTGAGCAGTTCTTC. Together with reference TRBV9 and TRBJ2-1, the CDR3 gives the full variable domain: DSGVTQTPKHLITATGQRVTLRCSPRSGDLSVYWYQQSLDQGLQFLIQYYNGEERAKGNILERFSAQQFPDLHSELNLSSLELGDSALYFCASSVAGAGEQFFGPGTRLTVL.

The V gene is TRBV7-2, the J gene TRBJ1-2; D is possibly TRBD1 (5 bases). The germline V gene encodes CDR1 SGHTA and CDR2 FQGNSA. This CDR3 spans 12 amino acids. V lost 2 bases and J 8 bases, leaving 9 bases between the germline ends. This CDR3 is CASSLRGIGYTF. The CDR3 bases are TGTGCCAGCAGCTTAAGGGGAATAGGCTACACCTTC.

The rearrangement joins TRBV7-2 to TRBJ1-6, with TRBD1 identical over 7 bases. The CDR3 loop spans 15 amino acids. V shed 4 bases, J shed 6 bases, and the junction held 6 bases outside the gene matches. The germline CDR1 and CDR2 sequences are SGHTA and FQGNSA. The DNA for the CDR3 is TGTGCCAGCAGCTGGGGACAGAACCTTAATTCACCCCTCCACTTT. Amino acid sequence: CASSWGQNLNSPLHF.

The chain joins TRBV7-6 to TRBJ2-3; 8 bases are shared with TRBD2. V dropped 4 bases and J dropped 0; count of bases not matched to a gene: 24. The CDR3 runs 22 residues. Germline lookup yields CDR1 SGHVS and CDR2 FNYEAQ. The CDR3: CASSSVPGWRGAHPTSTDTQYF. CDR3 nucleotides: TGTGCCAGCAGCTCCGTTCCCGGGTGGCGGGGGGCTCATCCTACTAGCACAGATACGCAGTATTTT.

This clonotype was counted a few times. V is TRBV27 and J is TRBJ1-2; TRBD1 agrees at 7 bases. The CDR3 has 13 residues. The germline V gene has CDR1 MNHEY and CDR2 SMNVEV (reference sequence). After removal of 3 bases from V and 6 bases from J, the junction contained 4 bases not matched to a gene. CDR3 sequence reads: CASSFTGDDGYTF. The CDR3 DNA reads as TGTGCCAGCAGTTTTACAGGGGACGATGGCTACACCTTC.

This clonotype was found a few times. This chain uses TRBV3-1 with TRBJ2-5; 12 bases align to TRBD2. The germline gives CDR1 LGHDT, CDR2 YNNKEL (reference sequence). J lost 2 bases, V lost 4 bases, and 2 bases had no gene match. This CDR3 has 15 amino acids. The CDR3 reads CASSRGTSGQETQYF. CDR3 nucleotides: TGTGCCAGCAGCCGAGGGACTAGCGGGCAAGAGACCCAGTACTTC.

The genes are TRBV7-9 and TRBJ1-5; D is undetermined. The CDR3 contains 15 residues. The V gene's germline CDR1 is SEHNR and CDR2 FQNEAQ (reference sequence). The V end was cut by 1 base, the J end by 1 base, with 8 bases between. The CDR3 DNA reads as TGTGCCAGCAGCTTAGGTAGCATCAGCAATCAGCCCCAGCATTTT. It encodes CASSLGSISNQPQHF.

The chain's CDR3 is CATSDPGQGNEQYF. For the CDR3, the DNA is TGTGCCACCAGTGATCCCGGACAGGGCAACGAGCAGTACTTC. V usage is TRBV24-1 and J usage is TRBJ2-7; TRBD1 matches at 8 bases. Germline V CDR1 and CDR2: KGHDR, SFDVKD. The CDR3 consists of 14 residues. Trimming at V came to 3 bases and at J to 5 bases, leaving 5 bases not matched to a gene.

This clonotype was observed at least ten times. The J gene is TRBJ2-1, the V gene TRBV5-1; 9 bases are shared with TRBD2. Per the germline V gene, CDR1 is SGHRS and CDR2 is YFSETQ. CDR3 length equals 16 residues. V gave up 0 bases and J gave up 7 bases; unmatched junction bases: 8. The CDR3 loop is CASSLGSGGTPNEQFF. CDR3 DNA: TGCGCCAGCAGCTTGGGAAGCGGGGGGACCCCAAATGAGCAGTTCTTC.

This clonotype has ten or more counts. The rearrangement joins TRBV7-3 to TRBJ1-2; 8 positions agree with TRBD1. The germline V gene has CDR1 SGHTA and CDR2 FQGTGA. The CDR3 sequence is 14 residues long. After removal of 5 bases from V and 5 bases from J, the junction contained 7 bases not matched to a gene. CDR3: CASSEGQGGYGYTF. For the CDR3, the DNA is TGTGCCAGCAGCGAAGGACAGGGAGGGTATGGCTACACCTTC.

This clonotype showed up many times. CDR3 DNA: TGTGCCAGCAGTCCCCCGGGACTAGCGGTCCACAATGAGCAGTTCTTC. This translates into CASSPPGLAVHNEQFF. The gene calls are TRBV12-3 or TRBV12-4 and TRBJ2-1; 11 positions match TRBD2. This CDR3 is built from 16 residues. V was clipped by 5 bases and J by 5 bases; unmatched bases: 8.

This clonotype appeared a few times. The chain couples TRBV2 to TRBJ2-3; 12 bases are a match to TRBD2. The CDR3 is made up of 14 amino acids. V was clipped by 9 bases and J by 3 bases; unmatched bases: 4. The germline CDR1 and CDR2 sequences are SNHLY and FYNNEI. CDR3 protein: CARTSGRYTDTQYF. Here the CDR3 DNA reads TGTGCCAGGACTAGCGGGAGATATACAGATACGCAGTATTTT.

This chain joins TRBV12-3 or TRBV12-4 and TRBJ1-5; 7 nucleotides line up with TRBD1. This CDR3 has 14 residues. The J segment lost 1 base and the V segment lost 6 bases, leaving 3 bases of the junction unmatched. CDR3 bases: TGTGCCAGCAGATCGGGACAGAGCAATCAGCCCCAGCATTTT. Translation gives CASRSGQSNQPQHF.

V usage is TRBV2 and J usage is TRBJ2-1; 8 nucleotides agree with TRBD2. The CDR3 spans 14 residues. Germline loops: CDR1 SNHLY, CDR2 FYNNEI. The junction had 7 bases not matched to a gene; V was cut back by 7 bases and J by 5 bases. The CDR3 loop is CASKERETNNEQFF. The CDR3 nucleotides read TGTGCCAGCAAGGAGCGGGAGACGAACAATGAGCAGTTCTTC.

The chain joins TRBV5-1 to TRBJ2-7; D is uncertain. The CDR3 has 13 amino acids. Looked up from germline, CDR1 is SGHRS and CDR2 is YFSETQ. The CDR3 DNA reads as TGCGCCAGCAGCTTGGAGGGAAGCTACCAGCAGTACGTC. It translates to CASSLEGSYQQYV.

The chain employs TRBV6-5 and TRBJ1-2; no clear D. Germline V lookup: CDR1 MNHEY, CDR2 SVGAGI. V was clipped by 6 bases and J by 2 bases, with 16 bases between them. This CDR3 comprises 15 residues. The CDR3 protein is CASRAAPPQNYGYTF. Written as DNA, the CDR3 is TGTGCCAGCAGAGCAGCCCCGCCACAGAACTATGGCTACACCTTC.

V usage is TRBV5-1 and J usage is TRBJ1-2; 10 bases match TRBD1. The CDR3 spans 15 residues. The germline CDR1 and CDR2 sequences are SGHRS and YFSETQ. The V gene end was trimmed by 2 bases and the J gene end by 6 bases; junction bases not matched to a gene: 7. The CDR3 reads CASSFEPGQGNGYTF. CDR3 nucleotides: TGCGCCAGCAGCTTCGAACCGGGACAGGGGAATGGCTACACCTTC. Full variable domain (remainder filled in from reference TRBV5-1 and TRBJ1-2): KAGVTQTPRYLIKTRGQQVTLSCSPISGHRSVSWYQQTPGQGLQFLFEYFSETQRNKGNFPGRFSGRQFSNSRSEMNVSTLELGDSALYLCASSFEPGQGNGYTFGSGTRLTVV.

The sample holds a few counts of this clonotype. The rearrangement uses TRBV4-1 and TRBJ2-3; D might be TRBD2 (6 bases). The CDR3 runs 16 residues. V was pared by 3 bases and J by 0 bases, with 13 bases between. Looked up from germline, CDR1 is MGHRA and CDR2 is YSYEKL. The CDR3 reads CASSHPRGTSTDTQYF. For the CDR3, the DNA is TGCGCCAGCAGCCATCCACGCGGGACTAGCACAGATACGCAGTATTTT.

J is TRBJ1-5 and V is TRBV11-3; no firm D call. Trimming shortened V by 4 bases and J by 11 bases, and 15 bases separated the two germline ends. The CDR3 runs 13 residues. CDR1 and CDR2 (germline): SGHNT, YENEEA. This chain's CDR3 is CASSSGSTSTQHF. CDR3 in DNA: TGTGCCAGCAGCTCGGGGTCTACTTCGACCCAGCATTTT.

The rearrangement joins TRBV30 to TRBJ2-3; D is unresolved. Between the trimmed V and J ends, which lost 0 bases and 4 bases, there was a span of 11 bases. CDR3 length equals 14 residues. CDR1 and CDR2 (germline): GTSNPN, SVGIG (reference sequence). CDR3 DNA sequence: TGTGCCTGGAGTGTAGGTCCAGCTCCAGATACGCAGTATTTT. Its protein product is CAWSVGPAPDTQYF.

The rearrangement joins TRBV15 to TRBJ1-6; 8 bases fit TRBD1. This CDR3 is 13 amino acids long. Per the germline V gene, CDR1 is LNHNV and CDR2 is YYDKDF (reference sequence). V dropped 5 bases and J dropped 11; count of bases not matched to a gene: 5. The CDR3 sequence is CATSSGQGAPLHF. CDR3 nucleotide sequence: TGTGCCACCAGCTCAGGACAGGGCGCACCCCTCCACTTT.

The chain has TRBV19 and TRBJ2-7; TRBD2 might be the D (6 bases). Germline loops: CDR1 LNHDA, CDR2 SQIVND (reference sequence). Trimming took off 8 bases at V and 0 bases at J, with 14 bases between the two ends. This CDR3 is 14 amino acids long. The CDR3 sequence is CASGWVAVSYEQYF. The CDR3, as DNA: TGTGCCAGTGGTTGGGTAGCGGTCTCCTACGAGCAGTACTTC. Complete variable domain (other parts from reference TRBV19 and TRBJ2-7): DGGITQSPKYLFRKEGQNVTLSCEQNLNHDAMYWYRQDPGQGLRLIYYSQIVNDFQKGDIAEGYSVSREKKESFPLTVTSAQKNPTAFYLCASGWVAVSYEQYFGPGTRLTVT.

The J gene is TRBJ2-1, the V gene TRBV7-9; 8 bases are a match to TRBD2. This CDR3 is 13 amino acids long. V was pared by 4 bases and J by 9 bases, with 5 bases of the junction left unmatched. CDR1 is SEHNR, CDR2 FQNEAQ, per germline (reference sequence). CDR3 region: CASSSGRVGEQFF. DNA of the CDR3: TGTGCCAGCAGCTCCGGGAGGGTGGGTGAGCAGTTCTTC. The full variable domain, rest sourced from reference TRBV7-9 and TRBJ2-1, is DTGVSQNPRHKITKRGQNVTFRCDPISEHNRLYWYRQTLGQGPEFLTYFQNEAQLEKSRLLSDRFSAERPKGSFSTLEIQRTEQGDSAMYLCASSSGRVGEQFFGPGTRLTVL.

The rearrangement joins TRBV24-1 to TRBJ2-1; D unresolved. The CDR3 consists of 17 residues. Germline V gene sequence: CDR1 KGHDR, CDR2 SFDVKD. V was shortened by 3 bases and J by 2 bases, with 16 bases between the two germline ends. CDR3 in amino acids: CATSDRTRSDPYNEQFF. CDR3 coding DNA: TGTGCCACCAGTGATCGTACAAGGAGTGACCCCTACAATGAGCAGTTCTTC.

This clonotype was seen ten or more times. Relative to the germline gene, one junction end is altered; a read error may explain this. CDR3 bases: TGTGCCAGCAGTTTCGATAGATGGGCAGGAGCGGTCTTC. Translating it yields CASSFDRWAGAVF. The chain couples TRBV28 to TRBJ2-1, with a possible D match to TRBD2 (5 bases). This CDR3 comprises 13 residues. Germline lookup yields CDR1 MDHEN and CDR2 SYDVKM.

This clonotype was seen a few times. This chain links TRBV6-5 with TRBJ1-3; D is ambiguous. Germline V lookup: CDR1 MNHEY, CDR2 SVGAGI. CDR3 size: 12 residues. V dropped 10 bases and J dropped 4 bases, with 11 bases sitting between them. This chain's CDR3 is CANGREGNTIYF. In nucleotides, the CDR3 is TGTGCCAACGGGAGAGAAGGAAACACCATATATTTT.

This clonotype was counted only a few times. This chain links TRBV6-2 or TRBV6-3 with TRBJ2-1, with TRBD2 matching 9 bases. CDR1 is MNHEY, CDR2 SVGEGT, per germline. This CDR3 has 14 residues. V trimming: 5 bases; J trimming: 4 bases; junction bases outside the gene matches: 3. The CDR3 sequence is CASSTSGLYNEQFF. The CDR3, as DNA: TGTGCCAGCAGTACTAGCGGGCTTTACAATGAGCAGTTCTTC.

The rearrangement links TRBV20-1 to TRBJ1-1, with TRBD1 matching 7 bases. The germline CDR1 and CDR2 sequences are DFQATT and SNEGSKA (reference sequence). This CDR3 region has 14 residues. V trimming: 4 bases; J trimming: 2 bases; junction bases outside the gene matches: 7. CDR3 loop: CSATSGQFNTEAFF. CDR3 nucleotides: TGCAGTGCTACCTCGGGACAGTTTAACACTGAAGCTTTCTTT.